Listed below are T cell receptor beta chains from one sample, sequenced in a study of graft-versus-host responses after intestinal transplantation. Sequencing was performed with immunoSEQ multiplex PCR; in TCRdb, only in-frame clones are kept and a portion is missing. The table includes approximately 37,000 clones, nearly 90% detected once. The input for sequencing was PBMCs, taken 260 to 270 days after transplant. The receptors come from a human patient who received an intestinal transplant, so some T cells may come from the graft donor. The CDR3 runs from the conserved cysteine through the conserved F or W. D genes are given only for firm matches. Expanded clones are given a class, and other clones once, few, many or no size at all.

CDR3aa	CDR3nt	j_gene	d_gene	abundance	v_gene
CASAGTGAEKLFF	TGTGCCAGCGCCGGTACAGGGGCGGAAAAACTGTTTTTT	TRBJ1-4	TRBD1	.	TRBV6-5
CASSLAAAVGGYTF	TGCGCCAGCAGCTTGGCCGCGGCCGTCGGTGGCTACACCTTC	TRBJ1-2	.	.	TRBV5-1
CASSLDGTTNEKLFF	TGTGCCAGCAGCTTGGACGGAACAACTAATGAAAAACTGTTTTTT	TRBJ1-4	.	.	TRBV5-4
CASSAGSTYEQYF	TGTGCCAGCAGTGCTGGCAGTACCTACGAGCAGTACTTC	TRBJ2-7	.	.	TRBV6-5
CASRIRASSGYTF	TGTGCCAGCAGAATCAGGGCTAGCTCTGGCTACACCTTC	TRBJ1-2	.	.	TRBV19
CASSSSGGSTDTQYF	TGCGCCAGCAGCTCCTCAGGGGGGAGCACAGATACGCAGTATTTT	TRBJ2-3	.	.	TRBV5-1
CASSSDLDRANYGYTF	TGTGCCAGCAGCTCCGATCTGGACAGGGCTAACTATGGCTACACCTTC	TRBJ1-2	TRBD1	.	TRBV11-2
CASTTGGFQPQHF	TGTGCCAGCACCACAGGGGGGTTTCAGCCCCAGCATTTT	TRBJ1-5	TRBD1	.	TRBV6-6
CASTLQQGTEAFF	TGTGCCAGCACCTTACAACAGGGCACTGAAGCTTTCTTT	TRBJ1-1	.	.	TRBV25-1
CASSAGKPYNSPLHF	TGTGCCAGCAGTGCTGGAAAGCCCTATAATTCACCCCTCCACTTT	TRBJ1-6	.	.	TRBV6-1
CASSLEWGPLHF	TGTGCCAGCAGCTTAGAGTGGGGGCCCCTCCACTTT	TRBJ1-6	.	.	TRBV13
CATKKGGTGSIGELFF	TGTGCCACCAAAAAGGGGGGGACAGGGTCTATCGGGGAGCTGTTTTTT	TRBJ2-2	TRBD1	once	TRBV15
CASSGTNRAGYGYTF	TGTGCCAGCAGTGGTACTAACAGGGCCGGCTATGGCTACACCTTC	TRBJ1-2	.	.	TRBV6-5
CASGGQGGEKLFF	TGCGCCAGCGGCGGACAGGGAGGGGAAAAACTGTTTTTT	TRBJ1-4	TRBD1	once	TRBV5-1
CASRQGHGETQYF	TGCGCCAGCAGGCAGGGCCATGGGGAGACCCAGTACTTC	TRBJ2-5	.	once	TRBV5-1
CASSEQGYGYTF	TGTGCCAGCAGTGAACAGGGATATGGCTACACCTTC	TRBJ1-2	.	.	TRBV5-4
CASSPEDYGYTF	TGCGCCAGCAGCCCGGAGGACTATGGCTACACCTTC	TRBJ1-2	.	.	TRBV5-1
CASSLDVSSYNSPLHF	TGTGCCAGCAGCTTGGACGTCAGCTCCTATAATTCACCCCTCCACTTT	TRBJ1-6	.	.	TRBV11-3
CASSFSGMNTEAFF	TGTGCCAGCAGTTTCTCAGGCATGAACACTGAAGCTTTCTTT	TRBJ1-1	.	.	TRBV27
CASSLDWRGGQGKNIQYF	TGCGCCAGCAGCTTGGACTGGCGGGGGGGCCAGGGCAAAAACATTCAGTACTTC	TRBJ2-4	TRBD2	.	TRBV5-1
CASSSRHRGYTF	TGTGCCAGCAGTTCCCGACATAGGGGCTACACCTTC	TRBJ1-2	.	few	TRBV6-5
CASRGTEETQYF	TGCGCCAGTAGGGGGACAGAAGAGACCCAGTACTTC	TRBJ2-5	TRBD1	.	TRBV4-1
CASSKLTNYGYTF	TGTGCCAGCAGCAAACTGACAAACTATGGCTACACCTTC	TRBJ1-2	.	medium-sized	TRBV21-1
CASSLVLADTYEQYF	TGTGCCAGCAGCTTAGTACTAGCGGATACCTACGAGCAGTACTTC	TRBJ2-7	TRBD2	.	TRBV11-2
CASSQSAGSYGYTF	TGCGCCAGCAGCCAGAGCGCGGGGAGCTATGGCTACACCTTC	TRBJ1-2	.	few	TRBV4-1
CAWTLRGPLNTEAFF	TGTGCCTGGACCCTAAGGGGTCCATTGAACACTGAAGCTTTCTTT	TRBJ1-1	.	.	TRBV30
CASRDSNTGELFF	TGCGCCAGCAGGGATTCGAACACCGGGGAGCTGTTTTTT	TRBJ2-2	.	.	TRBV10-1
CASSLAGYSNQPQHF	TGTGCCAGCAGCTTGGCAGGATATAGCAATCAGCCCCAGCATTTT	TRBJ1-5	.	once	TRBV5-6
CASSTSGGNPGELFF	TGTGCCAGCAGCACCAGTGGAGGGAATCCCGGGGAGCTGTTTTTT	TRBJ2-2	.	.	TRBV9
CASSEAKTPRGVADTQYF	TGTGCCAGCAGTGAAGCTAAGACACCTCGAGGTGTAGCAGATACGCAGTATTTT	TRBJ2-3	.	.	TRBV6-1
CASSLWLDETQYF	TGTGCCAGCAGCCTGTGGCTAGACGAGACCCAGTACTTC	TRBJ2-5	.	.	TRBV11-2
CASQGAGTEAFF	TGTGCCAGCCAGGGGGCGGGCACTGAAGCTTTCTTT	TRBJ1-1	TRBD1	.	TRBV2
CASSSYIGNTIYF	TGTGCCAGCAGTTCTTACATCGGAAACACCATATATTTT	TRBJ1-3	.	.	TRBV6-5
CASSLTNRDRGSPLHF	TGTGCCAGCAGCTTGACAAACCGGGACAGGGGGTCACCCCTCCACTTT	TRBJ1-6	TRBD1	.	TRBV5-4
CASSQGVVNQPQHF	TGCGCCAGCAGCCAAGGGGTAGTCAATCAGCCCCAGCATTTT	TRBJ1-5	.	.	TRBV4-1
CASSPSYGTSGGAYEQYF	TGCGCCAGCAGCCCCTCGTACGGGACTAGCGGGGGGGCCTACGAGCAGTACTTC	TRBJ2-7	TRBD2	.	TRBV5-1
CAWSEVGVGTDEQYF	TGTGCCTGGAGTGAGGTTGGGGTGGGGACCGACGAGCAGTACTTC	TRBJ2-7	.	.	TRBV30
CASSGISQVQPQHF	TGTGCCAGCAGTGGAATCAGCCAGGTCCAGCCCCAGCATTTT	TRBJ1-5	.	.	TRBV6-5
CASRLHRGSYNEQFF	TGTGCCAGCAGACTCCACAGGGGTTCCTACAATGAGCAGTTCTTC	TRBJ2-1	TRBD1	.	TRBV6-1
CASSQAGTGSGIYGYTF	TGCGCCAGCAGCCAAGCGGGCACCGGGTCGGGAATCTATGGCTACACCTTC	TRBJ1-2	.	once	TRBV4-1
CASSRSVPDTQYF	TGTGCCAGCAGCAGGAGTGTACCAGATACGCAGTATTTT	TRBJ2-3	.	.	TRBV9
CASSLNPDMRGRGSNTEAFF	TGCGCCAGCAGCTTGAATCCTGATATGCGGGGGAGGGGTTCGAACACTGAAGCTTTCTTT	TRBJ1-1	.	few	TRBV5-1
CASSEVSGANQPQHF	TGTGCCAGCAGTGAAGTTTCAGGGGCCAATCAGCCCCAGCATTTT	TRBJ1-5	.	.	TRBV2
CASSLELPTGWVVGELFF	TGTGCCAGCAGCTTAGAGTTACCGACAGGGTGGGTCGTCGGGGAGCTGTTTTTT	TRBJ2-2	TRBD1	.	TRBV11-2
CASSPRESYSYEQYF	TGTGCCAGCAGCCCCAGGGAGTCTTACTCCTACGAGCAGTACTTC	TRBJ2-7	.	once	TRBV7-9
CSGRDNEKLFF	TGCAGCGGCCGGGACAATGAAAAACTGTTTTTT	TRBJ1-4	.	.	TRBV29-1
CASSLATPRRSTDTQYF	TGTGCCAGCAGCTTAGCTACCCCCCGACGGAGCACAGATACGCAGTATTTT	TRBJ2-3	.	.	TRBV11-3
CASSVGLTGELFF	TGTGCCAGCAGCGTAGGGCTCACCGGGGAGCTGTTTTTT	TRBJ2-2	.	.	TRBV9
CASSNTPSYEQYF	TGTGCCAGCAGCAACACTCCCTCCTACGAGCAGTACTTC	TRBJ2-7	.	.	TRBV6-1
CASSHGWGLKGGYGYTF	TGTGCCAGCAGCCACGGGTGGGGACTTAAAGGGGGCTATGGCTACACCTTC	TRBJ1-2	.	.	TRBV7-3
CASSQLTGTNTEAFF	TGCGCCAGCAGCCAACTGACAGGGACGAACACTGAAGCTTTCTTT	TRBJ1-1	TRBD1	.	TRBV5-1
CASSLITRDRGYTF	TGTGCCAGCAGCTTAATTACAAGGGACAGGGGCTACACCTTC	TRBJ1-2	TRBD1	.	TRBV5-4
CASSRDRAAYDF	TGTGCCAGCTCACGCGACAGGGCCGCCTATGATTTT	TRBJ1-3	TRBD1	.	TRBV18